These 17 T cell receptor beta chains originate from one sample sequenced in a study of T cell responses to AZD1222 COVID-19 vaccine. Using immunoSEQ multiplex PCR, the repertoire was profiled, and TCRdb retains in-frame clones only, with some absent. This table holds 150,000 or so clones, 88% found once. Specimen: peripheral blood, collected on day 0 of AZD1222 vaccination. These receptors were collected from an adult in good health.

This clone was seen a single time. The gene calls are TRBV11-2 and TRBJ2-7; D not certain. The CDR3 is 10 residues long. Per the germline V gene, CDR1 is SGHAT and CDR2 is FQNNGV. Trimming took off 0 bases at V and 11 bases at J, with 5 bases between the two ends. The CDR3 reads CASSLEGKYF. The CDR3 DNA sequence: TGTGCCAGCAGCTTAGAAGGAAAGTACTTC.

The chain couples TRBV15 to TRBJ2-7; D is uncertain. The length of the CDR3 is 12 residues. Between the trimmed V and J ends, which lost 0 bases and 3 bases, there was a span of 3 bases. Germline-derived CDR1 and CDR2 are LNHNV and YYDKDF (reference sequence). The CDR3 bases are TGTGCCACCAGCAGAGACAACTACGAGCAGTACTTC. Translating gives CATSRDNYEQYF.

V and J are TRBV25-1 and TRBJ2-1, with D possibly TRBD2 on 6 matching bases. This CDR3 is 14 amino acids long. Trimming took 6 bases from V and 7 from J, leaving 16 bases between them. Germline lookup yields CDR1 MGHDK and CDR2 SYGVNS. In nucleotides, the CDR3 is TGTGCCAGCAGCGATCAAGGGACTCGAAATGAGCAGTTCTTC. Protein sequence: CASSDQGTRNEQFF.

This clone was detected once. V and J are TRBV7-9 and TRBJ2-1; 12 bases are a match to TRBD2. V dropped 0 bases and J dropped 9; count of bases not matched to a gene: 3. This CDR3 contains 15 residues. CDR1 and CDR2 (germline): SEHNR, FQNEAQ (reference sequence). CDR3 coding DNA: TGTGCCAGCAGCTTAGCACTAGCGGGGGGCGGTGAGCAGTTCTTC. As protein: CASSLALAGGGEQFF.

A few counts support this clone. J is TRBJ1-5 and V is TRBV2, with D unresolved. Germline lookup yields CDR1 SNHLY and CDR2 FYNNEI. Trimming cost V 5 bases and J 2 bases, with 13 bases left between them. The length of the CDR3 is 15 residues. The CDR3 DNA is TGTGCCAGCAGTCAAGAGTCCCTGGGCAATCAGCCCCAGCATTTT. Amino acids: CASSQESLGNQPQHF. Complete variable domain (other parts from reference TRBV2 and TRBJ1-5): EPEVTQTPSHQVTQMGQEVILRCVPISNHLYFYWYRQILGQKVEFLVSFYNNEISEKSEIFDDQFSVERPDGSNFTLKIRSTKLEDSAMYFCASSQESLGNQPQHFGDGTRLSIL.

V is TRBV5-1 and J is TRBJ1-1; weak D call: TRBD1 (5 bases). Trimming cost V 0 bases and J 0 bases, with 12 bases left between them. The germline CDR1 and CDR2 sequences are SGHRS and YFSETQ. The CDR3 covers 16 residues. The CDR3 spells CASSLARQGLNTEAFF. Written as DNA, the CDR3 is TGCGCCAGCAGCTTGGCCAGGCAGGGACTGAACACTGAAGCTTTCTTT.

Points on this clone: The same CDR3 can be traced to other DNA sequences in this sample. The chain couples TRBV6-5 to TRBJ2-7; unclear D gene. The V end lost 2 bases, the J end lost 6 bases, and 5 bases lay between the germline ends. This CDR3 is 11 amino acids long. Germline loops: CDR1 MNHEY, CDR2 SVGAGI. The DNA for the CDR3 is TGTGCCAGCAGTTACCAAGGCGAGCAGTACTTC. Translation: CASSYQGEQYF.

The chain is built from TRBV11-2 and TRBJ1-6; D unclear. V was clipped by 2 bases and J by 7 bases, with 3 bases between them. The CDR3 consists of 12 residues. Germline CDR1 and CDR2: SGHAT and FQNNGV. This chain's CDR3 is CASSLLNSPLHF. The CDR3 nucleotides read TGTGCCAGCAGCTTACTGAATTCACCCCTCCACTTT.

This chain connects TRBV4-2 to TRBJ2-7, with TRBD2 as a possible D gene (6 bases). The germline CDR1 and CDR2 sequences are LGHNA and YNFKEQ. V lost 4 bases, J lost 7 bases, and 17 bases lay in between. The CDR3 covers 14 residues. The CDR3 coding sequence is TGTGCCAGCAGCCTCGGGACTCTGTCGGGGGAGCAGTACTTC. Its protein is CASSLGTLSGEQYF.

The gene calls are TRBV5-1 and TRBJ1-1, with 8 positions matching TRBD1. CDR1 and CDR2 from the germline V gene are SGHRS and YFSETQ. The CDR3 length is 15 residues. Trimming at V came to 2 bases and at J to 4 bases, leaving 7 bases not matched to a gene. In nucleotides, the CDR3 is TGCGCCAGCAGCTTATCCACCGGGACAGGCACTGAAGCTTTCTTT. It translates to CASSLSTGTGTEAFF.

The table lists this clone with a few counts. The chain employs TRBV7-2 and TRBJ1-1, with D unclear. Trimming stripped 5 bases from V and 1 base from J, with 14 bases between. From germline, CDR1 is SGHTA and CDR2 FQGNSA. This CDR3 region has 15 residues. CDR3 nucleotide sequence: TGTGCCAGCAGCCCAGCCCTGGGGAGGAACACTGAAGCTTTCTTT. Amino acids: CASSPALGRNTEAFF.

The rearrangement links TRBV11-1 to TRBJ2-7; TRBD2 is a possible D gene (6 bases). V dropped 2 bases and J dropped 5 bases, with 10 bases sitting between them. Per germline, CDR1 SGHAT and CDR2 FQDESV (reference sequence). The CDR3 is made up of 13 amino acids. The CDR3 protein is CASSLMEGNEQYF. CDR3 nucleotides: TGTGCCAGCAGCTTAATGGAGGGCAACGAGCAGTACTTC.

V and J are TRBV6-2 or TRBV6-3 and TRBJ2-1, with TRBD2 matching 9 bases. J lost 3 bases, V lost 4 bases, and 1 base had no gene match. This CDR3 region has 14 residues. Germline CDR1 is MNHEY and CDR2 is SVGEGT. The CDR3, as DNA: TGTGCCAGCAGTTCGCGGGGGGGCTACAATGAGCAGTTCTTC. Translated: CASSSRGGYNEQFF.

V and J are TRBV13 and TRBJ2-3, with D possibly TRBD2 on 5 matching bases. Per germline, CDR1 PRHDT and CDR2 FYEKMQ (reference sequence). CDR3 length: 16 amino acids. Trimming shortened V by 0 bases and J by 1 base, and 11 bases separated the two germline ends. For the CDR3, the DNA is TGTGCCAGCAGCTTAGGGCCCGACGGGGGCACAGATACGCAGTATTTT. It yields the protein CASSLGPDGGTDTQYF.

The V gene is TRBV6-2 or TRBV6-3, the J gene TRBJ1-2; maybe TRBD1 (6 bases). The germline V gene has CDR1 MNHEY and CDR2 SVGEGT. V was clipped by 5 bases and J by 3 bases, with 19 bases between them. The CDR3 totals 16 residues. The CDR3 nucleotides are TGTGCCAGCAGTCAAGACGGGACACTTAATGACTATGGCTACACCTTC. Its protein is CASSQDGTLNDYGYTF.

This clone has only one observation. The chain links TRBV6-6 to TRBJ1-1; 10 positions match TRBD1. This CDR3 region has 16 residues. Per the germline V gene, CDR1 is MNHNY and CDR2 is SVGAGI (reference sequence). J lost 3 bases, V lost 7 bases, and 11 bases had no gene match. The CDR3 here is CASIPSWDRGYTEAFF. The CDR3 coding sequence is TGTGCCAGCATCCCATCCTGGGACAGGGGCTACACTGAAGCTTTCTTT.

The chain combines TRBV2 with TRBJ1-2; D perhaps matches TRBD1 (6 bases). Germline V gene sequence: CDR1 SNHLY, CDR2 FYNNEI. The CDR3 length is 14 residues. Trimming cost V 7 bases and J 4 bases, with 16 bases left between them. The CDR3 is CASNLAGAGYGYTF. The CDR3 region has the DNA TGTGCCAGCAATCTTGCGGGGGCTGGCTATGGCTACACCTTC.